These 3 T cell receptor beta chains share one sample of origin, sequenced in a study of cytomegalovirus exposure and HLA in healthy donors. PCR involved 60 Vbeta and 13 Jbeta primers. TCRdb's table, derived via immunoSEQ multiplex PCR, lists solely in-frame clones and lacks some. The table shows approximately 150,000 clones, with approximately 80% occurring only once. The sequenced material came from PBMCs. The receptors derive from a woman in her 40s in good health and CMV-seropositive.

There are a few counts of this clone. The CDR3 coding sequence is TGTGCCAGCAGCGGAAGCGGGTTTAATGGCTACACCTTC. Its protein is CASSGSGFNGYTF. The chain couples TRBV9 to TRBJ1-2, with D unclear. Deletions cut 3 bases from V and 6 bases from J, with 12 bases between. The CDR3 spans 13 residues. Looked up from germline, CDR1 is SGDLS and CDR2 is YYNGEE.

As concerns this clone: This likely traces to a read error, being one base from a far larger clone. Other DNA sequences in the sample encode the same CDR3. The V gene is TRBV4-3, the J gene TRBJ2-6, with a tentative D call TRBD2 (5 bases). There are 17 residues in the CDR3. Germline V gene data show CDR1 as LGHNA and CDR2 as YSLEER. The CDR3 region is CASSQVRSVTGANVLTF. The DNA of the CDR3 is TGCGCCAGCAGTCAAGTACGTAGCGTAACCGGGGCCAACGTCCTGACTTTC.

The chain links TRBV6-6 to TRBJ2-7; TRBD2 is a possible D gene (5 bases). CDR1 and CDR2 (germline): MNHNY, SVGAGI (reference sequence). The CDR3 is 12 residues long. Trimming shortened V by 8 bases and J by 2 bases, and 10 bases separated the two germline ends. The CDR3 DNA reads TGTGCCAGCGAGGGCAGTACCTACGAGCAGTACTTC. As protein: CASEGSTYEQYF.